This T cell receptor beta chain came from a study of blood T cells in healthy people across ages. V lost 6 bases, J lost 4 bases, and 8 bases stayed unmatched. The CDR3 is made up of 14 amino acids. Germline CDR1 reads DFQATT; CDR2 reads SNEGSKA (reference sequence). Next came a second PCR, run for roughly 7 to 12 cycles, which used a sample-barcoded 5' primer along with a J-beta primer mix. TCRdb re-called the 5' RACE reads through MiXCR, storing one row per CDR3 protein. The table includes more than 650,000 distinct CDR3 sequences, about 53% detected once. The sequenced sample was blood. This TCR came from a man at least 80 years old in good health. The rearrangement links TRBV20-1 to TRBJ2-5; 10 positions agree with TRBD2. The CDR3 coding sequence is TGCAGTGCCTCTGGACTAGCGGCCTCAGAGACCCAGTACTTC. Protein sequence: CSASGLAASETQYF.